The 21 T cell receptor beta chains reported below all come from one sample, sequenced in a study of T-cell memory formation after mild COVID-19. TCRdb processed the 5' RACE reads anew with MiXCR; each CDR3 protein has one entry. The table shows about 470,000 distinct CDR3 sequences, with roughly 25% occurring only once. Sequencing used PBMCs or a T cell subset sorted from them (not recorded which). The receptors derive from an adult woman who had mild COVID-19 (a few samples of this study predate the infection). Cell type and time point are not known.

The genes are TRBV12-3 or TRBV12-4 and TRBJ2-7; D is uncertain. The CDR3 extends over 14 amino acids. With 1 base removed from V and 2 bases from J, the gap between germline ends came to 9 bases. The chain's CDR3 is CASSLEGLTYEQYF. The DNA of the CDR3 is TGTGCCAGCAGTTTAGAGGGATTAACCTACGAGCAGTACTTC.

The chain couples TRBV20-1 to TRBJ2-7, with 9 bases matching TRBD1. The germline V gene has CDR1 DFQATT and CDR2 SNEGSKA (reference sequence). V gave up 5 bases and J gave up 1 base; unmatched junction bases: 9. The CDR3 runs to 15 residues. The CDR3 DNA follows: TGCAGTGCTCGTCAGGGGGACAGGGCTTCCTACGAGCAGTACTTC. Protein: CSARQGDRASYEQYF.

This clonotype showed up just a few times. The rearrangement joins TRBV7-9 to TRBJ1-1; D not resolved. Between the trimmed V and J ends, which lost 0 bases and 6 bases, there was a span of 8 bases. This CDR3 is built from 13 residues. Germline lookup yields CDR1 SEHNR and CDR2 FQNEAQ (reference sequence). The DNA for the CDR3 is TGTGCCAGCAGCTTAGCGGGGTTCGCTGAAGCTTTCTTT. Translating gives CASSLAGFAEAFF.

This chain joins TRBV18 and TRBJ1-1, with D maybe TRBD1 (5 bases). V lost 0 bases and J lost 6, with 8 bases in between. The germline V gene encodes CDR1 KGHSH and CDR2 LQKENI. CDR3 size: 13 residues. This CDR3 reads CASSPPGPSEAFF. The CDR3 DNA follows: TGTGCCAGCTCACCACCGGGACCCTCTGAAGCTTTCTTT.

V usage is TRBV4-1 and J usage is TRBJ2-6, with 9 bases identical to TRBD1. CDR1 MGHRA and CDR2 YSYEKL come from the germline V gene. V lost 4 bases to trimming and J lost 0 bases; unmatched junction nucleotides: 4. This CDR3 comprises 17 residues. CDR3 in amino acids: CASSRATGGSGANVLTF. The DNA for the CDR3 is TGCGCCAGCAGCCGGGCGACAGGGGGCTCTGGGGCCAACGTCCTGACTTTC.

This clonotype was found a few times. This chain uses TRBV7-6 with TRBJ2-5; possibly TRBD1 for D (6 bases). Germline loops: CDR1 SGHVS, CDR2 FNYEAQ. The CDR3 is made up of 13 amino acids. Trimming left V 4 bases short and J 5 bases short, with 11 bases between. CDR3 amino acids: CASSSDSPETQYF. The DNA for the CDR3 is TGTGCCAGCAGCTCGGACAGTCCGGAGACCCAGTACTTC.

The gene calls are TRBV4-3 and TRBJ2-1, with D possibly being TRBD1 or TRBD2 (5 bases each). V was shortened by 3 bases and J by 4 bases, with 19 bases between the two germline ends. Germline CDR1 is LGHNA and CDR2 is YSLEER. This CDR3 comprises 17 residues. CDR3 loop: CASSQDFGGVEYNEQFF. The DNA for the CDR3 is TGCGCCAGCAGCCAGGACTTTGGGGGAGTAGAGTACAATGAGCAGTTCTTC.

The chain employs TRBV29-1 and TRBJ1-1; D unclear. V was cut by 4 bases and J by 1 base, with 7 bases left in between. The length of the CDR3 is 12 residues. CDR1 is SQVTM, CDR2 ANQGSEA, per germline. CDR3: CSVVERNTEAFF. The DNA of the CDR3 is TGCAGCGTTGTTGAGCGGAACACTGAAGCTTTCTTT.

This clonotype was recorded many times. The CDR3 loop is CSAKRSGDYNEQFF. The CDR3 DNA reads as TGCAGTGCCAAGCGTAGCGGAGACTACAATGAGCAGTTCTTC. The V gene is TRBV20-1, the J gene TRBJ2-1; perhaps TRBD2 as D (6 bases). This CDR3 region has 14 residues. V gave up 6 bases and J gave up 3 bases, with 15 bases separating them. In germline, CDR1 is DFQATT, CDR2 SNEGSKA (reference sequence).

Here the CDR3 DNA reads TGCAGTGCTCTCACAGGGACCTATGGCTACACCTTC. It specifies CSALTGTYGYTF. V is TRBV20-1 and J is TRBJ1-2, with D possibly TRBD1 on 6 matching bases. The CDR3 is 12 residues long. Germline V gives CDR1 DFQATT, CDR2 SNEGSKA (reference sequence). The ends were cut back, 5 bases at V and 4 bases at J, with 11 bases in the middle.

Only a few counts were recorded for this clonotype. The rearrangement joins TRBV12-3 or TRBV12-4 to TRBJ2-7, with TRBD2 matching 11 bases. The CDR3 has 15 residues. Germline trimming cut 6 bases from V and 4 bases from J; bases unmatched to any gene: 8. The DNA for the CDR3 is TGTGCCAGCAGGACCGGGACTAGCGGATCATACGAGCAGTACTTC. It encodes CASRTGTSGSYEQYF.

The rearrangement uses TRBV3-1 and TRBJ2-5; no reliable D call. V lost 4 bases and J 4 bases, leaving 13 bases between the germline ends. Germline V gives CDR1 LGHDT, CDR2 YNNKEL (reference sequence). The CDR3 loop spans 14 amino acids. This CDR3 reads CASSPRTSRETQYF. The CDR3 region has the DNA TGTGCCAGCAGCCCGCGGACCAGCAGAGAGACCCAGTACTTC.

The V and J genes are TRBV5-1 and TRBJ1-1; no firm D call. Trimming pared 0 bases from V and 1 base from J, leaving 4 bases between. The CDR3 runs 13 residues. Germline CDR1 SGHRS, CDR2 YFSETQ. CDR3 coding DNA: TGCGCCAGCAGCTTGGTTTGGAACACTGAAGCTTTCTTT. Translated, it gives CASSLVWNTEAFF.

The gene calls are TRBV6-6 and TRBJ1-2; 8 nucleotides align to TRBD1. J was trimmed by 4 bases and V by 7 bases; bases with no gene match: 8. The CDR3 covers 14 residues. Germline values: CDR1 MNHNY, CDR2 SVGAGI (reference sequence). This CDR3 reads CASNQGTGGYGYTF. CDR3 nucleotides: TGTGCCAGCAATCAGGGTACAGGGGGCTATGGCTACACCTTC.

This chain uses TRBV5-6 with TRBJ2-3, with TRBD1 as a possible D gene (5 bases). Between the trimmed V and J ends, which lost 0 bases and 2 bases, there was a span of 10 bases. This CDR3 contains 15 residues. Germline V CDR1 and CDR2: SGHDT, YYEEEE. CDR3 bases: TGTGCCAGCAGCTTGGCAGGGTCGTACACAGATACGCAGTATTTT. It is translated as CASSLAGSYTDTQYF.

Many counts were recorded for this clonotype. V and J are TRBV5-6 and TRBJ2-5; D is ambiguous. V dropped 0 bases and J dropped 5 bases, with 14 bases sitting between them. Germline-derived CDR1 and CDR2 are SGHDT and YYEEEE. The CDR3 extends over 15 amino acids. CDR3 residues: CASSLVAAGRETQYF. The CDR3 DNA reads as TGTGCCAGCAGCTTGGTGGCCGCCGGACGGGAGACCCAGTACTTC.

The chain carries TRBV30 and TRBJ2-1; D gene unclear. This CDR3 spans 14 amino acids. The V and J ends lost 2 bases and 3 bases respectively, with 11 bases between them. CDR1 is GTSNPN, CDR2 SVGIG, per germline (reference sequence). CDR3 residues: CAWSSEWHYNEQFF. Here the CDR3 DNA reads TGTGCCTGGAGTAGTGAGTGGCACTACAATGAGCAGTTCTTC. The full variable domain, with the rest looked up from reference TRBV30 and TRBJ2-1, is SQTIHQWPATLVQPVGSPLSLECTVEGTSNPNLYWYRQAAGRGLQLLFYSVGIGQISSEVPQNLSASRPQDRQFILSSKKLLLSDSGFYLCAWSSEWHYNEQFFGPGTRLTVL.

This clonotype was observed a few times. V and J are TRBV11-3 and TRBJ2-1; D not certain. V gave up 5 bases and J gave up 4 bases, with 21 bases separating them. Per the germline V gene, CDR1 is SGHNT and CDR2 is YENEEA. The CDR3 has 17 residues. The CDR3 reads CASSVPRTTIGYNEQFF. The CDR3 DNA is TGTGCCAGCAGCGTACCCCGGACCACTATAGGGTACAATGAGCAGTTCTTC.

Ten or more counts support this clonotype. The chain links TRBV7-6 to TRBJ2-7; 12 bases line up with TRBD2. Germline CDR1 and CDR2: SGHVS and FNYEAQ. The CDR3 extends over 16 amino acids. With 5 bases clipped from V and 0 bases from J, the junction kept 5 bases outside the gene matches. The CDR3 DNA is TGTGCCAGCAGCCCCGGACTAGCGGGGAGCTCCTACGAGCAGTACTTC. Protein sequence: CASSPGLAGSSYEQYF.

The gene calls are TRBV6-5 and TRBJ2-1, with D perhaps being TRBD1 or TRBD2 (5 bases each). V lost 5 bases to trimming and J lost 7 bases, with 15 bases between them. The CDR3 spans 14 residues. CDR1 is MNHEY and CDR2 is SVGAGI in the germline V gene. Here the CDR3 DNA reads TGTGCCAGCAGTAGAAGGGTAGAGGGGAATGAGCAGTTCTTC. This sequence encodes CASSRRVEGNEQFF.

This clonotype was found a few times. J is TRBJ1-1 and V is TRBV7-2; tentative D call: TRBD1 (6 bases). CDR1 is SGHTA and CDR2 is FQGNSA in the germline V gene. Deletions cut 4 bases from V and 6 bases from J, with 12 bases between. This CDR3 has 13 residues. The CDR3 spells CASSSQGVAEAFF. DNA for the CDR3: TGTGCCAGCAGCTCACAGGGAGTGGCTGAAGCTTTCTTT.